These 5 T cell receptor beta chains share one sample of origin, sequenced in a study of Ad26.COV2.S vaccination and SARS-CoV-2 variants. Profiling relied on immunoSEQ multiplex PCR, and the TCRdb table lists in-frame clones only, not all of them. The data hold around 340,000 clones, with around 89% observed a single time. Treatment meaning: some 19 received Ad26.COV2.S at low or high dose, single or two shots; a few received placebo; per-sample allocation not given. Specimen acquisition occurred on day 63 following the initial vaccine or placebo injection. The specimen was peripheral blood, collected in a trial of Ad26.COV2.S vaccine versus placebo. These receptors originate from a person aged 18-65 years who received the Ad26.COV2.S COVID-19 vaccine or a placebo.

As to this clone: The same CDR3 is also encoded by other DNA sequences in this sample. The rearrangement uses TRBV7-3 and TRBJ1-1; perhaps TRBD1 as D (5 bases). The CDR3 consists of 13 residues. The germline V gene has CDR1 SGHTA and CDR2 FQGTGA. V was pared by 4 bases and J by 1 base, with 7 bases between. Written as DNA, the CDR3 is TGTGCCAGCAGCTCCGACAGGAACACTGAAGCTTTCTTT. Protein product: CASSSDRNTEAFF.

This clone was found once. The same CDR3 can be traced to other DNA sequences in this sample. The genes are TRBV19 and TRBJ2-5; 8 bases are a match to TRBD1. Trimming removed 2 bases from V and 2 bases from J; junction bases left unmatched: 1. Germline CDR1 LNHDA, CDR2 SQIVND (reference sequence). CDR3 length: 14 residues. The CDR3 protein is CASSIQGAQETQYF. DNA for the CDR3: TGTGCCAGTAGTATACAGGGGGCACAAGAGACCCAGTACTTC.

The genes are TRBV5-8 and TRBJ2-7; 10 nucleotides line up with TRBD2. The CDR3 has 17 amino acids. CDR1 is SGHTS, CDR2 YDEGEE, per germline. V lost 3 bases and J lost 5; bases outside the gene matches: 14. The CDR3 reads CASSWIASGRGFDEQYF. The CDR3 nucleotides are TGTGCCAGCAGCTGGATCGCTAGCGGGAGAGGGTTCGACGAGCAGTACTTC.

The chain is built from TRBV11-2 and TRBJ2-3, with TRBD1 identical over 8 bases. From germline, CDR1 is SGHAT and CDR2 FQNNGV. V lost 5 bases, J lost 2 bases, and 3 bases stayed unmatched. The CDR3 totals 14 residues. The CDR3 loop reads CASSRDRTTDTQYF. DNA of the CDR3: TGTGCCAGCAGCCGGGACAGGACCACAGATACGCAGTATTTT.

The rearrangement joins TRBV11-2 to TRBJ1-1; D perhaps matches TRBD1 (6 bases). Germline assignment: CDR1 SGHAT and CDR2 FQNNGV. The CDR3 runs to 13 residues. V lost 3 bases to trimming and J lost 5 bases, with 10 bases between them. CDR3 residues: CASSLGAGTEAFF. The CDR3 DNA reads as TGTGCCAGCAGCTTGGGGGCAGGAACTGAAGCTTTCTTT.